Sequencing of this TCR beta chain was carried out in a study of cytomegalovirus exposure and HLA in healthy donors. The PCR ran on 60 Vbeta and 13 Jbeta primers. In the study's own analysis: In a later analysis, some 11 million of about 80 million unique beta chains occurred in at least two donors. The protocol was immunoSEQ multiplex PCR, while the TCRdb copy is restricted to in-frame clones and leaves out a portion. For V, J and clone size, that table is used; D and trimming come from the DNA. Of about 300,000 clones in the sample, 80% to 90% are singletons; the top ten hold around 4%. Comment on this clone: The junction shows a germline mismatch at one end, possibly a read error.

The CDR3 length is 14 residues. Germline loops: CDR1 SEHNR, CDR2 FQNEAQ (reference sequence). The source is a man aged 40-49 years in good health and CMV-seropositive. The chain uses TRBV7-9 and TRBJ2-7, with TRBD1 matching 9 bases. The sequenced sample was PBMCs. The chain's CDR3 is CSSSPPDRGNEQYF. The CDR3 DNA reads as TGTTCCAGCAGCCCACCCGACAGGGGGAACGAGCAGTACTTC.